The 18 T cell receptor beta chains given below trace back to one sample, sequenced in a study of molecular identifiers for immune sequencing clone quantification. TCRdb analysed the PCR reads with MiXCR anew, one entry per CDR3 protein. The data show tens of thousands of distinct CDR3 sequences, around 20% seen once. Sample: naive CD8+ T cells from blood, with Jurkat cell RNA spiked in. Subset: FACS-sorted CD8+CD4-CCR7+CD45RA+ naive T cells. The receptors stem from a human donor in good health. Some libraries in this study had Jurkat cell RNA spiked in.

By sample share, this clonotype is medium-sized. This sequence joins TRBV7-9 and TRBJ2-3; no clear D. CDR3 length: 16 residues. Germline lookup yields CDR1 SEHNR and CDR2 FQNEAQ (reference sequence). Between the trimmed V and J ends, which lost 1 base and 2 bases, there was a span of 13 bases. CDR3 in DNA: TGTGCCAGCAGCTTAGTGGCCAGCCACTTCACAGATACGCAGTATTTT. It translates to CASSLVASHFTDTQYF.

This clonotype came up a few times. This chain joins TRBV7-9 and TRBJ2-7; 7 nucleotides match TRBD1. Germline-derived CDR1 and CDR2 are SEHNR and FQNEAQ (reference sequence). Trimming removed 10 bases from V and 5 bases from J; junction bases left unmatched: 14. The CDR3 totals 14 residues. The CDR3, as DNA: TGTGCCATCGACTTCACTGGGCAGGGGGACGAGCAGTACTTC. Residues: CAIDFTGQGDEQYF.

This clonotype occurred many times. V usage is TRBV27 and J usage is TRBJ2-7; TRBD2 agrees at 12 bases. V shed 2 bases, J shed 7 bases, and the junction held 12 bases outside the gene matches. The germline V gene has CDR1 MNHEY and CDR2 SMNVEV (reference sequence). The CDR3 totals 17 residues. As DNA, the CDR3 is TGTGCCAGCAGTTTAGGGACTAGCGGGTTCGGAAGGTGGGAGCAGTACTTC. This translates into CASSLGTSGFGRWEQYF.

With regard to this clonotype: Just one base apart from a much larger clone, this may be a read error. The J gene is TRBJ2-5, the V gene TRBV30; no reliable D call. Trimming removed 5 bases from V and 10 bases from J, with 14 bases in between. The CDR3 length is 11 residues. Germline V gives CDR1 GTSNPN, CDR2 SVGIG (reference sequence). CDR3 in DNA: TGTGCCTGGGGGAAGGTGGGCCTCCAGTACTTC. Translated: CAWGKVGLQYF.

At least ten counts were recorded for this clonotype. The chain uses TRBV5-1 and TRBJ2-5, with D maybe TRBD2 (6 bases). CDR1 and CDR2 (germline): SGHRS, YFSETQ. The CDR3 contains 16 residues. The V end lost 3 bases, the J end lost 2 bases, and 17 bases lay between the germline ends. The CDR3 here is CASSYTRLDQQETQYF. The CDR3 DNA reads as TGCGCCAGCAGCTACACCAGACTAGATCAACAAGAGACCCAGTACTTC.

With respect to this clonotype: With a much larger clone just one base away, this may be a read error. CDR3 nucleotides: TGTGCCAGCAGCTCCGGTCAGGTTTACAAGCAGTACTTC. This sequence encodes CASSSGQVYKQYF. The V call is TRBV7-8, the J call TRBJ2-7; D is ambiguous. The germline V and J ends were trimmed by 4 bases and 8 bases, with 15 bases remaining between them. Germline V gene lookup returns CDR1 SGHVS and CDR2 FQNEAQ. The CDR3 spans 13 residues.

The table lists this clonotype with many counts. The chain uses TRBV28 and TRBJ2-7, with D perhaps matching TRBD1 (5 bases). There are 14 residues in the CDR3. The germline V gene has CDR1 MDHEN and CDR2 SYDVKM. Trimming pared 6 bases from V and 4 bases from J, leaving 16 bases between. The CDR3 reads CASSFLGQVYEQYF. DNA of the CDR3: TGTGCCAGCAGCTTTTTGGGGCAGGTTTACGAGCAGTACTTC.

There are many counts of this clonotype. CDR3 protein: CASSSGFPYEQYF. CDR3 DNA sequence: TGTGCCAGCAGCTCAGGGTTTCCCTACGAGCAGTACTTC. The rearrangement links TRBV7-9 to TRBJ2-7; D is perhaps TRBD1 (5 bases). There are 13 residues in the CDR3. CDR1 SEHNR and CDR2 FQNEAQ come from the germline V gene (reference sequence). Between the trimmed V and J ends, which lost 4 bases and 2 bases, there was a span of 9 bases.

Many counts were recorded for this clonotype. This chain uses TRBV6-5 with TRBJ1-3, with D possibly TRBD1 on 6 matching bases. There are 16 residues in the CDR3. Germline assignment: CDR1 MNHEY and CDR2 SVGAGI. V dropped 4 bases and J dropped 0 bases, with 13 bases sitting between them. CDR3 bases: TGTGCCAGCAGTTTGGGCGGGACACCCTCTGGAAACACCATATATTTT. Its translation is CASSLGGTPSGNTIYF.

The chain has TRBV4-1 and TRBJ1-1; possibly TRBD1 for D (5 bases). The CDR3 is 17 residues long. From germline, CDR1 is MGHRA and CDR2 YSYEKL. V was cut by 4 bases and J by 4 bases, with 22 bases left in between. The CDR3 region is CASSLSGGPGSSTEAFF. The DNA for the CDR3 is TGCGCCAGCAGCCTTTCCGGAGGGCCAGGGTCTTCCACTGAAGCTTTCTTT.

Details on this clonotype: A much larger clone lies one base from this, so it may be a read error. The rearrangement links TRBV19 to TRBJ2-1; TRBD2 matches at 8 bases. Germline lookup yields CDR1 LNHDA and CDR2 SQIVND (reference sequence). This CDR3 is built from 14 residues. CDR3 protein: CASSITSGSGEQSF. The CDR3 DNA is TGTGCCAGTAGTATAACTAGCGGATCCGGTGAGCAGTCCTTC. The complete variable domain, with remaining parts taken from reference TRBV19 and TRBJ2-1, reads DGGITQSPKYLFRKEGQNVTLSCEQNLNHDAMYWYRQDPGQGLRLIYYSQIVNDFQKGDIAEGYSVSREKKESFPLTVTSAQKNPTAFYLCASSITSGSGEQSFGPGTRLTVL.

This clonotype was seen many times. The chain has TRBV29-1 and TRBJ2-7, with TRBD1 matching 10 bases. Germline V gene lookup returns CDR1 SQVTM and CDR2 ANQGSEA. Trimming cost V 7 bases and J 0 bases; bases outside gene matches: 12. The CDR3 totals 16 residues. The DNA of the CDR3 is TGCAGCGCTATAACCTCCGGGACAGGGGACTCCTACGAGCAGTACTTC. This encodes CSAITSGTGDSYEQYF.

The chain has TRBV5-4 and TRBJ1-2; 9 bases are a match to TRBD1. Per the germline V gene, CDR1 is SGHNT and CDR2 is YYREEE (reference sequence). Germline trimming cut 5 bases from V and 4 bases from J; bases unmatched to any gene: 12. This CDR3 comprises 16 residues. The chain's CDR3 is CASSLSGTGSSYGYTF. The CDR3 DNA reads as TGTGCCAGCAGTTTGTCCGGGACAGGGAGTTCCTATGGCTACACCTTC.

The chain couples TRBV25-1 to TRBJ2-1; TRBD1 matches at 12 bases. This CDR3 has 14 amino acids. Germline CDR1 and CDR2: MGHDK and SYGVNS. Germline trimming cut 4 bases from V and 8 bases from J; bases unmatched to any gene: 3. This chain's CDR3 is CASSAGQGAYEQFF. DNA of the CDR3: TGTGCCAGCAGTGCGGGACAGGGGGCTTATGAGCAGTTCTTC.

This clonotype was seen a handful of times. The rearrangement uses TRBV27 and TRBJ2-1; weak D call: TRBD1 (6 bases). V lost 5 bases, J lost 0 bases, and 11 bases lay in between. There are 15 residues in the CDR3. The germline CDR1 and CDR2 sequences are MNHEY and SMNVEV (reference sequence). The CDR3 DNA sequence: TGTGCCAGCAGTCAGGGGAATCCCTCCTACAATGAGCAGTTCTTC. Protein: CASSQGNPSYNEQFF.

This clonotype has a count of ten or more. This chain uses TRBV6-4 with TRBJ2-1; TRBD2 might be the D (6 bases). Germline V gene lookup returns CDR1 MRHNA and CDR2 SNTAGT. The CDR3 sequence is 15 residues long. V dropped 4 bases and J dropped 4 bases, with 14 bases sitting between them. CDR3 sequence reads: CASSVGGPVYNEQFF. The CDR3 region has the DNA TGTGCCAGCAGTGTCGGAGGGCCGGTTTACAATGAGCAGTTCTTC.

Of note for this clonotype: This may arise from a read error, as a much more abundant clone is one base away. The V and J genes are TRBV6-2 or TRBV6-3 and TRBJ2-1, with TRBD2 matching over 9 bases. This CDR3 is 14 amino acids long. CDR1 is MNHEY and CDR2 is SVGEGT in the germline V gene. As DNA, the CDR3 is TGTGCCAGCAGTTATAGCGGGAGCTACAGTGAGCAGTTCTTC. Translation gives CASSYSGSYSEQFF.

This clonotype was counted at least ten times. CDR3 loop: CASSPSVPSEAFF. The CDR3 DNA follows: TGTGCCAGCAGTCCCAGTGTGCCTTCTGAAGCTTTCTTT. The chain links TRBV6-6 to TRBJ1-1; D ambiguous. Germline CDR1 reads MNHNY; CDR2 reads SVGAGI (reference sequence). This CDR3 is built from 13 residues. V lost 5 bases, J lost 6 bases, and 13 bases lay in between.